The T cell receptor beta chain under discussion was sequenced for a study of blood T cell repertoires in COVID-19 (dated by TCRdb to the early 2020s). Regarding the study in general: Collaborator samples came from the United States, Italy and Spain and covered acute and convalescent phases of COVID-19. The samples were drawn from the first 160 participants of the ongoing ImmuneRACE study and from 1,254 subjects provided by 6 global collaborators. Where available, HLA class I and class II types were taken from metadata supplied by the sample provider and were not determined by assay-based typing. The material from the prospective study consisted of cDNA or gDNA derived from T cells, B-cell-depleted T cells, or PBMCs. Sample metadata almost always included a de-identified subject ID, COVID-19 status, age in years and sex. The repertoires were released in a freely available public database meant as a resource for research on the immune response to SARS-CoV-2. Subjects who had been exposed to COVID-19, were actively infected with it, or had recovered from it provided the deeply sampled blood TCRbeta repertoires that made up the dataset.

Collaborating institutions collected whole blood in K2EDTA tubes following their own protocols. For TCRbeta analysis, collaborators shipped samples as frozen whole blood, isolated PBMCs, or DNA extracted from either of those sample types. V loses 1 base of germline sequence and J loses 4 bases, and the interval between the two ends is 11 bases. Taken from the germline V gene, the CDR1 and CDR2 loops are SGHDT and YYEEEE. Measured from the cysteine to the phenylalanine, the CDR3 is 14 residues long. Only CDR3 DNA is held: 42 bases, read in frame from base 1. Findings and caveats that apply to the study as a whole: The amount of clinical and demographic metadata varied by source and participant and was provided uncurated.

In the case of this clone: The clone's antigen remains unknown. No base quality information exists; no much larger clone differs at one position.

TCRbeta CDR3 regions were amplified from genomic DNA using the immunoSEQ Assay, a bias-controlled multiplex PCR. On the study's bioinformatics: The number of nucleated cells in each sample was estimated from the amplification of reference gene primers within the assay. Sequence reads were collapsed and filtered to measure the absolute abundance of every unique TCRbeta CDR3 rearrangement. Productive Simpson clonality was computed per sample as the square root of Simpson's diversity index over productive rearrangements. TCRdb holds this immuneACCESS table with in-frame rearrangements only. Some clones are missing; in checked studies, unresolved V genes explain under half, and the rest has no known cause. V and J calls and clone size come straight from that table; D and trimming were deduced from the DNA. Across this sample there are approximately 350,000 clones, with 89% seen only once. 1% to 1.5% of the sample goes to the ten largest clones.

The receptor's source is a man aged 35 to 55 with acute or convalescent COVID-19. Recombination joined TRBV5-6 with TRBJ1-2, with no D gene named confidently. The sequencing input was peripheral blood. The DNA sequence is TGTGCCAGCAGCTTGCCCGGGTTTGTCTATGGCTACACCTTC. It is translated as CASSLPGFVYGYTF.